Listed below are T cell receptor beta chains from one sample, sequenced in a study of shared clonotypes between healthy human individuals. Only in-frame clones appear in the TCRdb table, and some are missing; sequencing was by immunoSEQ multiplex PCR. The sample includes 450,000 to 500,000 clones, around four fifths of them seen just once. The specimen was PBMCs. The receptors originated from a woman between 40 and 55 years old in good health. Some clones in this sample may be carry-over from other donors' samples. The CDR3 runs from the conserved cysteine through the conserved F or W. Each record gives: J gene, clone size, V gene, D gene, CDR3 DNA, CDR3 protein. A D gene is named only where the DNA matches it firmly. The listing skips clone size in some rows; elsewhere it reads once, few, many or a size class.

j_gene: TRBJ2-1; abundance: once; v_gene: TRBV5-4; d_gene: TRBD2; CDR3nt: TGTGCCAGCAGCTGGGGGACTAACTCCTACAATGAGCAGTTCTTC; CDR3aa: CASSWGTNSYNEQFF
j_gene: TRBJ2-3; abundance: .; v_gene: TRBV28; d_gene: .; CDR3nt: TGTGCCAGCAAGTCCCAGCGCCCAGATACGCAGTATTTT; CDR3aa: CASKSQRPDTQYF
j_gene: TRBJ2-7; abundance: .; v_gene: TRBV5-4; d_gene: TRBD2; CDR3nt: TGTGCCAGTCCGGGACTACAAACCTACGAGCAGTACTTC; CDR3aa: CASPGLQTYEQYF
j_gene: TRBJ2-1; abundance: .; v_gene: TRBV5-1; d_gene: .; CDR3nt: TGCGCCAGTAGCGAGGGACACCCCTACAATGAGCAGTTCTTC; CDR3aa: CASSEGHPYNEQFF
j_gene: TRBJ1-2; abundance: .; v_gene: TRBV6-1; d_gene: TRBD1; CDR3nt: TGTGCCAGCCGCTTGCAGGACAGGGTCGGCTACACCTTC; CDR3aa: CASRLQDRVGYTF
j_gene: TRBJ1-2; abundance: .; v_gene: TRBV7-9; d_gene: .; CDR3nt: TGTGCCAGCAGCTTGGGGCCCCAGCCCCTTCTCTATGGCTACACCTTC; CDR3aa: CASSLGPQPLLYGYTF
j_gene: TRBJ2-5; abundance: .; v_gene: TRBV4-2; d_gene: TRBD1; CDR3nt: TGTGCCAGCAGCCAAATCACAGGGGACGGGGAGACCCAGTACTTC; CDR3aa: CASSQITGDGETQYF
j_gene: TRBJ2-5; abundance: .; v_gene: TRBV6-5; d_gene: .; CDR3nt: TGTGCCAGCAGTTACTCATCCAGGGGAGAGACCCAGTACTTC; CDR3aa: CASSYSSRGETQYF
j_gene: TRBJ2-7; abundance: .; v_gene: TRBV6-1; d_gene: .; CDR3nt: TGTGCCACGACCCCCACCTACGAGCAGTACTTC; CDR3aa: CATTPTYEQYF
j_gene: TRBJ2-7; abundance: .; v_gene: TRBV6-6; d_gene: .; CDR3nt: TGTGCCAGCAGTTACTCGAAAGACACTACCTACGAGCAGTACTTC; CDR3aa: CASSYSKDTTYEQYF
j_gene: TRBJ2-2; abundance: .; v_gene: TRBV9; d_gene: .; CDR3nt: TGTGCCAGCAGCGTAGTCGGCAGCCCCGGGGAGCTGTTTTTT; CDR3aa: CASSVVGSPGELFF
j_gene: TRBJ1-1; abundance: .; v_gene: TRBV29-1; d_gene: .; CDR3nt: TGCAGCGTTGAAGGGTACATGAACACTGAAGCTTTCTTT; CDR3aa: CSVEGYMNTEAFF
j_gene: TRBJ1-1; abundance: .; v_gene: TRBV27; d_gene: .; CDR3nt: TGTGCCAGCAGTCCCGGCGGTGAAGCTTTCTTT; CDR3aa: CASSPGGEAFF
j_gene: TRBJ2-7; abundance: .; v_gene: TRBV7-9; d_gene: TRBD1; CDR3nt: TGTGCCAGCAGCTCCTACGGACAGGGGCTTTACGAGCAGTACTTC; CDR3aa: CASSSYGQGLYEQYF
j_gene: TRBJ2-1; abundance: .; v_gene: TRBV4-3; d_gene: .; CDR3nt: TGCGCCAGCAGCCAAGATAGGCGCAGGGCGTCCTACAATGAGCAGTTCTTC; CDR3aa: CASSQDRRRASYNEQFF
j_gene: TRBJ2-7; abundance: .; v_gene: TRBV15; d_gene: TRBD1; CDR3nt: TGTGCCACCAGCACCCCCCGTTGGGGACAGGGTAGTCACGAGCAGTACTTC; CDR3aa: CATSTPRWGQGSHEQYF
j_gene: TRBJ1-2; abundance: few; v_gene: TRBV30; d_gene: TRBD1; CDR3nt: TGTGCCTGGAGGGGGGACAGCAAGGGCTACACCTTC; CDR3aa: CAWRGDSKGYTF
j_gene: TRBJ2-2; abundance: .; v_gene: TRBV28; d_gene: TRBD2; CDR3nt: TGTGCCAGCACCCCATCGGGACTAGCCGCCGGGGAGCTGTTTTTT; CDR3aa: CASTPSGLAAGELFF
j_gene: TRBJ1-3; abundance: once; v_gene: TRBV7-8; d_gene: TRBD1; CDR3nt: TGTGCCAGCAGCTTAGAGCTTGGGGGACAGGGATACACCATATATTTT; CDR3aa: CASSLELGGQGYTIYF
j_gene: TRBJ2-3; abundance: once; v_gene: TRBV4-2; d_gene: TRBD2; CDR3nt: TGTGCCAGCAGCCAAGCAAGCGGGAGGGCTAGCACAGATACGCAGTATTTT; CDR3aa: CASSQASGRASTDTQYF
j_gene: TRBJ1-1; abundance: few; v_gene: TRBV27; d_gene: TRBD1; CDR3nt: TGTGCCAGCAAAAGGACAGGGAGGAACACTGAAGCTTTCTTT; CDR3aa: CASKRTGRNTEAFF
j_gene: TRBJ2-7; abundance: once; v_gene: TRBV19; d_gene: .; CDR3nt: TGTGCCAGTAGTGTAGCCAGCGTCCCCTACGAGCAGTACTTC; CDR3aa: CASSVASVPYEQYF
j_gene: TRBJ2-3; abundance: .; v_gene: TRBV2; d_gene: .; CDR3nt: TGTGCCAGCATCAGCGAAGTCACAGATACGCAGTATTTT; CDR3aa: CASISEVTDTQYF
j_gene: TRBJ1-2; abundance: .; v_gene: TRBV5-4; d_gene: .; CDR3nt: TGTGCCAGCAGCACCTTCAGGGAATATGGCTACACCTTC; CDR3aa: CASSTFREYGYTF
j_gene: TRBJ2-7; abundance: .; v_gene: TRBV11-1; d_gene: .; CDR3nt: TGTGCCAGCAGCGCCTCCGGGACCCCTTACGAGCAGTACTTC; CDR3aa: CASSASGTPYEQYF
j_gene: TRBJ1-1; abundance: .; v_gene: TRBV7-9; d_gene: .; CDR3nt: TGTGCCAGCAGCTTAGAGGGTGGCACTGAAGCTTTCTTT; CDR3aa: CASSLEGGTEAFF
j_gene: TRBJ1-2; abundance: .; v_gene: TRBV6-6; d_gene: TRBD1; CDR3nt: TGTGCCAGCAGTAACCCGACAGGGGGCAGCTATGGCTACACCTTC; CDR3aa: CASSNPTGGSYGYTF
j_gene: TRBJ2-7; abundance: .; v_gene: TRBV30; d_gene: .; CDR3nt: TGTGCCTGGAGTGTAGGGTCCTCCTACGAGCAGTACTTC; CDR3aa: CAWSVGSSYEQYF
j_gene: TRBJ2-5; abundance: .; v_gene: TRBV19; d_gene: TRBD2; CDR3nt: TGTGCCAGTAGTATGCGACTAGCGGGAGTCGTAGAGACCCAGTACTTC; CDR3aa: CASSMRLAGVVETQYF
j_gene: TRBJ2-7; abundance: .; v_gene: TRBV27; d_gene: TRBD2; CDR3nt: TGTGCCAGCAGCTCCGGGACTAGGGCGGGAGAGCAGTACTTC; CDR3aa: CASSSGTRAGEQYF
j_gene: TRBJ1-2; abundance: few; v_gene: TRBV4-2; d_gene: .; CDR3nt: TGTGCCAGCAGCCCTCAGGGCAGGCTCAACTATGGCTACACCTTC; CDR3aa: CASSPQGRLNYGYTF
j_gene: TRBJ2-5; abundance: .; v_gene: TRBV19; d_gene: .; CDR3nt: TGTGCCAGTAACCCAGCTCCACAAGAGACCCAGTACTTC; CDR3aa: CASNPAPQETQYF
j_gene: TRBJ2-7; abundance: .; v_gene: TRBV6-6; d_gene: .; CDR3nt: TGTGCCAGCAGTTACTTGACGATTTCCCCCTACGAGCAGTACTTC; CDR3aa: CASSYLTISPYEQYF
j_gene: TRBJ2-7; abundance: .; v_gene: TRBV6-5; d_gene: .; CDR3nt: TGTGCCAGCAGGGACGACCAGGGGCACGAGCAGTACTTC; CDR3aa: CASRDDQGHEQYF
j_gene: TRBJ2-5; abundance: .; v_gene: TRBV7-3; d_gene: TRBD2; CDR3nt: TGTGCCAGCAGCTTCAAGGGACTAGCGGGAGGGCCGGGAGAGACCCAGTACTTC; CDR3aa: CASSFKGLAGGPGETQYF
j_gene: TRBJ2-7; abundance: .; v_gene: TRBV6-1; d_gene: .; CDR3nt: TGTGCCAGCAGTGAATCCGCAAGAAGGTCGAGGGGGAGGTACGAGCAGTACTTC; CDR3aa: CASSESARRSRGRYEQYF
j_gene: TRBJ2-1; abundance: .; v_gene: TRBV10-3; d_gene: .; CDR3nt: TGTGCCATCAACAGTCTGGGATACAATGAGCAGTTCTTC; CDR3aa: CAINSLGYNEQFF
j_gene: TRBJ2-2; abundance: .; v_gene: TRBV28; d_gene: .; CDR3nt: TGTGCCAGTACGCAGGTCGCGAACACCGGGGAGCTGTTTTTT; CDR3aa: CASTQVANTGELFF
j_gene: TRBJ1-5; abundance: .; v_gene: TRBV6-5; d_gene: TRBD1; CDR3nt: TGTGCCAGCAGTATCGACAGGGATCAGCCCCAGCATTTT; CDR3aa: CASSIDRDQPQHF
j_gene: TRBJ2-5; abundance: once; v_gene: TRBV5-1; d_gene: .; CDR3nt: TGCGCCAGCAGCTTTAACGGGGAAGAGACCCAGTACTTC; CDR3aa: CASSFNGEETQYF
j_gene: TRBJ1-4; abundance: .; v_gene: TRBV5-4; d_gene: .; CDR3nt: TGTGCCAGCAGCTTGGAACCATCTAATGAAAAACTGTTTTTT; CDR3aa: CASSLEPSNEKLFF
j_gene: TRBJ2-6; abundance: .; v_gene: TRBV11-2; d_gene: TRBD2; CDR3nt: TGTGCCAGCAGCTTCACGGGGGGCTCTGGGGCCAACGTCCTGACTTTC; CDR3aa: CASSFTGGSGANVLTF
j_gene: TRBJ1-1; abundance: .; v_gene: TRBV6-6; d_gene: .; CDR3nt: TGTGCCAGCATTCCCCCCGGGGATATGGGCACTGAAGCTTTCTTT; CDR3aa: CASIPPGDMGTEAFF
j_gene: TRBJ2-3; abundance: .; v_gene: TRBV10-3; d_gene: .; CDR3nt: TGTGCCACCCGGGACGTCACAGATACGCAGTATTTT; CDR3aa: CATRDVTDTQYF
j_gene: TRBJ2-7; abundance: .; v_gene: TRBV2; d_gene: .; CDR3nt: TGTGCCAGCAGGGCAGATACCTACGAGCAGTACTTC; CDR3aa: CASRADTYEQYF
j_gene: TRBJ1-4; abundance: few; v_gene: TRBV5-1; d_gene: .; CDR3nt: TGCGCCAGCAGCTCTCGGGGGAGGAGGGATGAAGAACTGTTTTTT; CDR3aa: CASSSRGRRDEELFF
j_gene: TRBJ2-2; abundance: .; v_gene: TRBV7-3; d_gene: TRBD1; CDR3nt: TGTGCCAGCAGCTTCGGGACAGGGGGCGAGGGCCGGGAGCTGTTTTTT; CDR3aa: CASSFGTGGEGRELFF
j_gene: TRBJ2-1; abundance: .; v_gene: TRBV10-3; d_gene: .; CDR3nt: TGTGCCATCAGCGATGACAGACTTTACTACAATGAGCAGTTCTTC; CDR3aa: CAISDDRLYYNEQFF
j_gene: TRBJ2-3; abundance: .; v_gene: TRBV9; d_gene: .; CDR3nt: TGTGCCAGCTCCCGGGACCCAGCCACAGATACGCAGTATTTT; CDR3aa: CASSRDPATDTQYF
j_gene: TRBJ1-1; abundance: .; v_gene: TRBV28; d_gene: .; CDR3nt: TGTGCCAGCTTCGCCTGGGGATACGCGGAGGCTGAAGCTTTCTTT; CDR3aa: CASFAWGYAEAEAFF
j_gene: TRBJ2-2; abundance: .; v_gene: TRBV4-2; d_gene: .; CDR3nt: TGTGCCAGCAGCCAACGTGGAGGGGAGACCGGGGAGCTGTTTTTT; CDR3aa: CASSQRGGETGELFF
j_gene: TRBJ2-1; abundance: .; v_gene: TRBV2; d_gene: .; CDR3nt: TGTGCCAGCAGCGATCTTAGACATTACAATGAGCAGTTCTTC; CDR3aa: CASSDLRHYNEQFF
j_gene: TRBJ2-1; abundance: once; v_gene: TRBV7-2; d_gene: .; CDR3nt: TGTGCCAGCAGCACGGACGTAAGCTCCTACAATGAGCAGTTCTTC; CDR3aa: CASSTDVSSYNEQFF
j_gene: TRBJ1-5; abundance: few; v_gene: TRBV2; d_gene: .; CDR3nt: TGTGCCAGCAGTGACCAGGACAGAAGCAATCAGCCCCAGCATTTT; CDR3aa: CASSDQDRSNQPQHF